The 20 T cell receptor beta chains in this list originate from one sample, sequenced in a study of blood T cell repertoires in COVID-19. Sequencing used immunoSEQ multiplex PCR; TCRdb keeps in-frame clones, though not all of them. The sample holds approximately 240,000 clones, approximately 80% seen once. The sample consisted of PBMCs or T cells enriched from blood (not recorded which). The receptors stem from a woman in her thirties or forties with acute COVID-19.

The sample holds a few counts of this clone. The chain links TRBV3-1 (or the pseudogene TRBV3-2) to TRBJ1-1, with TRBD1 identical over 11 bases. Germline CDR1 reads LGHDT; CDR2 reads YNNKEL (reference sequence). This CDR3 spans 16 amino acids. Germline trimming cut 6 bases from V and 3 bases from J; bases unmatched to any gene: 9. CDR3 DNA sequence: TGTGCCAGCAGGTTTGGACAGGGGGCACCGGACACTGAAGCTTTCTTT. It yields the protein CASRFGQGAPDTEAFF.

CDR3 residues: CASSPNPGGGNYGYTF. As DNA, the CDR3 is TGCGCCAGCAGCCCCAATCCGGGGGGCGGGAACTATGGCTACACCTTC. The chain recombines TRBV4-3 with TRBJ1-2, with D possibly TRBD1 on 6 matching bases. CDR1 is LGHNA, CDR2 YSLEER, per germline. The CDR3 spans 16 residues. Trimming left V 4 bases short and J 2 bases short, with 17 bases between.

V is TRBV12-3 or TRBV12-4 and J is TRBJ1-3; D might be TRBD1 (6 bases). The CDR3 contains 13 residues. Trimming took off 6 bases at V and 5 bases at J, with 11 bases between the two ends. CDR3 DNA: TGTGCCAGCAGCCCCGGACAGAGAAACACCATATATTTT. It encodes CASSPGQRNTIYF.

The gene calls are TRBV7-2 and TRBJ1-4; D is ambiguous. Trimming left V 1 base short and J 7 bases short, with 10 bases between. The CDR3 runs 14 residues. CDR1 is SGHTA and CDR2 is FQGNSA in the germline V gene. Written as DNA, the CDR3 is TGTGCCAGCAGCTTAGGGCGGGCCCGTGAAAAACTGTTTTTT. This codes for CASSLGRAREKLFF.

CDR3 bases: TGCAGCGTTGTTGGAGGCGGGCGCACAGATACGCAGTATTTT. As protein: CSVVGGGRTDTQYF. The chain has TRBV29-1 and TRBJ2-3, with D possibly being TRBD2 (5 bases). This CDR3 has 14 residues. The germline V and J ends were trimmed by 4 bases and 1 base, with 12 bases remaining between them. Per the germline V gene, CDR1 is SQVTM and CDR2 is ANQGSEA.

The chain combines TRBV14 with TRBJ1-4; no clear D gene. CDR3 size: 13 residues. Per the germline V gene, CDR1 is SGHDN and CDR2 is FVKESK. V dropped 4 bases and J dropped 7 bases, with 10 bases sitting between them. CDR3 DNA sequence: TGTGCCAGCAGCCGCGGTCGTACTGAAAAACTGTTTTTT. Its translation: CASSRGRTEKLFF. Full variable domain (remainder filled in from reference TRBV14 and TRBJ1-4): EAGVTQFPSHSVIEKGQTVTLRCDPISGHDNLYWYRRVMGKEIKFLLHFVKESKQDESGMPNNRFLAERTGGTYSTLKVQPAELEDSGVYFCASSRGRTEKLFFGSGTQLSVL.

The chain links TRBV7-3 to TRBJ2-1, with D possibly TRBD1 on 6 matching bases. Germline CDR1 SGHTA, CDR2 FQGTGA. The CDR3 is made up of 16 amino acids. Trimming removed 5 bases from V and 0 bases from J, with 14 bases in between. The CDR3 DNA follows: TGTGCCAGCAGCCGTGAGGGACACAGCTCCTACAATGAGCAGTTCTTC. This codes for CASSREGHSSYNEQFF.

V gene TRBV11-2 combines with J gene TRBJ1-1; perhaps TRBD1 as D (5 bases). The CDR3 loop spans 13 amino acids. Germline CDR1 and CDR2: SGHAT and FQNNGV. V lost 5 bases, J lost 0 bases, and 7 bases lay in between. The CDR3 region has the DNA TGTGCCAGCAGCCTACAGGTGAACACTGAAGCTTTCTTT. Amino acid sequence: CASSLQVNTEAFF.

This clone has a single count. V usage is TRBV4-3 and J usage is TRBJ2-6; TRBD2 is a possible D gene (6 bases). The CDR3 extends over 17 amino acids. Trimming pared 0 bases from V and 1 base from J, leaving 10 bases between. Germline values: CDR1 LGHNA, CDR2 YSLEER. The CDR3 loop reads CASSQEFRGSGANVLTF. As DNA, the CDR3 is TGCGCCAGCAGCCAAGAATTTCGGGGGTCTGGGGCCAACGTCCTGACTTTC.

This chain links TRBV27 with TRBJ2-2, with D perhaps matching TRBD2 (6 bases). CDR1 is MNHEY and CDR2 is SMNVEV in the germline V gene (reference sequence). The length of the CDR3 is 15 residues. The ends were cut back, 6 bases at V and 4 bases at J, with 15 bases in the middle. CDR3 in amino acids: CASSPFGGPTGELFF. The CDR3 nucleotides are TGTGCCAGCAGCCCTTTCGGGGGACCCACCGGGGAGCTGTTTTTT.

The chain links TRBV6-5 to TRBJ1-2; perhaps TRBD1 as D (5 bases). The V and J ends lost 0 bases and 4 bases respectively, with 12 bases between them. Germline V gene sequence: CDR1 MNHEY, CDR2 SVGAGI. The CDR3 length is 15 residues. In DNA, the CDR3 is TGTGCCAGCAGTTACTCTCTCCAGGGTACCTATGGCTACACCTTC. Amino acid sequence: CASSYSLQGTYGYTF.

The sample holds one count of this clone. The chain joins TRBV6-5 to TRBJ2-4, with no clear D. The CDR3 is 16 residues long. Trimming removed 0 bases at V and 1 base at J, with 10 bases between. The germline V gene encodes CDR1 MNHEY and CDR2 SVGAGI. The CDR3 DNA is TGTGCCAGCAGTTACTCATTATCCCGTGCCAAAAACATTCAGTACTTC. Encoded protein: CASSYSLSRAKNIQYF.

The V gene is TRBV9, the J gene TRBJ1-3; D might be TRBD1 (6 bases). There are 18 residues in the CDR3. V lost 4 bases and J lost 0, with 20 bases in between. The germline CDR1 and CDR2 sequences are SGDLS and YYNGEE. CDR3 residues: CASSTEPPGHHSGNTIYF. DNA for the CDR3: TGTGCCAGCAGCACCGAACCCCCGGGACACCACTCTGGAAACACCATATATTTT.

Many counts were recorded for this clone. This chain uses TRBV5-1 with TRBJ1-4; 8 nucleotides align to TRBD1. Germline V gene lookup returns CDR1 SGHRS and CDR2 YFSETQ. This CDR3 is built from 16 residues. Trimming at V came to 2 bases and at J to 4 bases, leaving 7 bases not matched to a gene. CDR3 loop: CASSLHGQGNNEKLFF. In DNA form, the CDR3 reads TGCGCCAGCAGCTTACACGGACAGGGAAATAATGAAAAACTGTTTTTT.

The chain is built from TRBV4-2 and TRBJ2-7; the D gene is possibly TRBD2 (7 bases). Germline V lookup: CDR1 LGHNA, CDR2 YNFKEQ. The V gene lost 1 base and the J gene lost 3 bases, with 25 bases spanning the gap. This CDR3 spans 19 amino acids. Written as DNA, the CDR3 is TGTGCCAGCAGCCAAGCTCACATCCCGGGGGGCGTGGGTCTCTACGAGCAGTACTTC. Amino acids: CASSQAHIPGGVGLYEQYF.

The rearrangement uses TRBV19 and TRBJ2-2, with 7 bases aligning to TRBD1. The CDR3 is made up of 14 amino acids. Germline assignment: CDR1 LNHDA and CDR2 SQIVND (reference sequence). V dropped 6 bases and J dropped 3; count of bases not matched to a gene: 4. CDR3 nucleotide sequence: TGTGCCAGTAGCCTACAGGGGTACACCGGGGAGCTGTTTTTT. Its translation is CASSLQGYTGELFF.

The chain recombines TRBV9 with TRBJ1-2, with D unclear. V was shortened by 0 bases and J by 4 bases, with 10 bases between the two germline ends. The CDR3 covers 14 residues. Germline CDR1 reads SGDLS; CDR2 reads YYNGEE. CDR3 in amino acids: CASSVENPSYGYTF. The DNA of the CDR3 is TGTGCCAGCAGCGTAGAAAATCCCTCCTATGGCTACACCTTC. The full variable domain, in which reference TRBV9 and TRBJ1-2 provide the parts outside the CDR3, is DSGVTQTPKHLITATGQRVTLRCSPRSGDLSVYWYQQSLDQGLQFLIQYYNGEERAKGNILERFSAQQFPDLHSELNLSSLELGDSALYFCASSVENPSYGYTFGSGTRLTVV.

The CDR3 DNA sequence: TGTGCCAGCAGCTTAGTTACGCGGACAGGGGAGATCGGGGAGCTGTTTTTT. The encoded protein is CASSLVTRTGEIGELFF. The V and J genes are TRBV7-8 and TRBJ2-2; TRBD1 matches at 9 bases. V was clipped by 1 base and J by 7 bases; unmatched bases: 10. Per germline, CDR1 SGHVS and CDR2 FQNEAQ. The CDR3 runs 17 residues. Complete variable domain (other parts from reference TRBV7-8 and TRBJ2-2): GAGVSQSPRYKVAKRGQDVALRCDPISGHVSLFWYQQALGQGPEFLTYFQNEAQLDKSGLPSDRFFAERPEGSVSTLKIQRTQQEDSAVYLCASSLVTRTGEIGELFFGEGSRLTVL.

This clone was seen just once. V and J are TRBV7-2 and TRBJ2-2; TRBD2 matches 8 bases. V lost 3 bases and J lost 0; bases outside the gene matches: 3. This CDR3 has 16 amino acids. The V gene's germline CDR1 is SGHTA and CDR2 FQGNSA. DNA for the CDR3: TGTGCCAGCAGCTTTGCGGGGGGCCCGAACACCGGGGAGCTGTTTTTT. Protein product: CASSFAGGPNTGELFF.

The rearrangement uses TRBV18 and TRBJ1-1; D is uncertain. CDR1 is KGHSH and CDR2 is LQKENI in the germline V gene. V was cut by 2 bases and J by 1 base, with 8 bases left in between. The CDR3 runs 14 residues. For the CDR3, the DNA is TGTGCCAGCTCACCATTGGGGAGGAACACTGAAGCTTTCTTT. Its translation is CASSPLGRNTEAFF.